The 18 T cell receptor beta chains below come from one sample, sequenced in a study of blood T cell repertoires in COVID-19 (dated by TCRdb to about 2020). Libraries were prepared through the immunoSEQ multiplex PCR assay. As stored in TCRdb, this immuneACCESS dataset retains in-frame rearrangements with V and J assigned. A fraction of the clones does not appear; measured against another copy, unresolved V genes explain less than half of the discrepancy, and the remainder lacks a known reason. This sample is represented by hundreds of thousands of clones; 88% of them were singletons. The ten biggest clones cover around 2% of the sample. Material for sequencing was PBMCs or T cells enriched from blood (not recorded which). These receptors were taken from a woman aged 55-75 years in a cohort exposed to, infected with or recovered from COVID-19 (not recorded which).

The V gene is TRBV7-9, the J gene TRBJ1-2; D is unclear. The CDR3 is made up of 14 amino acids. Trimming pared 5 bases from V and 1 base from J, leaving 11 bases between. CDR1 is SEHNR and CDR2 is FQNEAQ in the germline V gene (reference sequence). The CDR3 region is CASSPTGDNYGYTF. CDR3 DNA: TGTGCCAGCAGCCCCACCGGGGATAACTATGGCTACACCTTC.

This rearrangement joins TRBV7-3 to TRBJ2-1; 10 bases agree with TRBD2. Looked up from germline, CDR1 is SGHTA and CDR2 is FQGTGA. V lost 2 bases to trimming and J lost 0 bases; unmatched junction nucleotides: 10. CDR3 length: 19 amino acids. CDR3 in amino acids: CASSLGGSGRISSYNEQFF. Written as DNA, the CDR3 is TGTGCCAGCAGCTTAGGTGGTAGCGGGAGGATCAGCTCCTACAATGAGCAGTTCTTC.

This clone has a handful of counts. V and J are TRBV5-1 and TRBJ1-1; TRBD1 matches 7 bases. V gave up 7 bases and J gave up 5 bases; unmatched junction bases: 2. Looked up from germline, CDR1 is SGHRS and CDR2 is YFSETQ. This CDR3 is built from 11 residues. Written as DNA, the CDR3 is TGCGCCAGCCAGGGGGTTACTGAAGCTTTCTTT. It specifies CASQGVTEAFF.

The genes are TRBV2 and TRBJ2-5, with 7 bases aligning to TRBD1. Trimming removed 9 bases from V and 5 bases from J; junction bases left unmatched: 6. Per germline, CDR1 SNHLY and CDR2 FYNNEI. This CDR3 region has 12 residues. The chain's CDR3 is CASGQVVETQYF. The CDR3 nucleotides are TGTGCCAGTGGACAGGTGGTTGAGACCCAGTACTTC.

The genes are TRBV12-3 or TRBV12-4 and TRBJ1-1; D is uncertain. V gave up 4 bases and J gave up 8 bases, with 14 bases separating them. This CDR3 region has 13 residues. CDR3 amino acids: CASSSLPLLEAFF. The CDR3 DNA reads as TGTGCCAGCAGTTCACTCCCTCTATTAGAAGCTTTCTTT.

This clone was seen more than once but under ten times. V gene TRBV21-1 combines with J gene TRBJ2-5; TRBD1 was called by the table and not checked on the DNA. TRBV21-1 is a pseudogene segment. The CDR3 is 16 amino acids. DNA for the CDR3: TGTGCCAGCAGCGAACCGGGACAGGGCCCCCAAGAGACCCAGTACTTC. This sequence encodes CASSEPGQGPQETQYF.

This sequence joins TRBV19 and TRBJ1-5, with D uncertain. Per germline, CDR1 LNHDA and CDR2 SQIVND (reference sequence). Deletions cut 5 bases from V and 5 bases from J, with 10 bases between. The CDR3 runs 13 residues. The CDR3 DNA reads TGTGCCAGTAGTGTTAGAGAGGATCAGCCCCAGCATTTT. Its protein is CASSVREDQPQHF.

The rearrangement links TRBV24-1 to TRBJ2-1, with a weak D call TRBD1 (5 bases). V was cut by 9 bases and J by 0 bases, with 14 bases left in between. The CDR3 is made up of 15 amino acids. Germline V gene lookup returns CDR1 KGHDR and CDR2 SFDVKD. The CDR3 spells CATRQGSSSYNEQFF. CDR3 coding DNA: TGTGCCACCCGCCAGGGCTCGAGCTCCTACAATGAGCAGTTCTTC.

The chain combines TRBV6-5 with TRBJ2-3; TRBD2 is a possible D gene (5 bases). Germline-derived CDR1 and CDR2 are MNHEY and SVGAGI. The CDR3 loop spans 15 amino acids. V lost 6 bases and J 0 bases, leaving 13 bases between the germline ends. CDR3 sequence reads: CASRTRGYSTDTQYF. The CDR3 DNA sequence: TGTGCCAGCAGAACCCGCGGGTATAGCACAGATACGCAGTATTTT.

This rearrangement joins TRBV24-1 to TRBJ2-1, with 11 positions matching TRBD2. The CDR3 is 17 residues long. The germline V gene has CDR1 KGHDR and CDR2 SFDVKD. Trimming removed 3 bases from V and 7 bases from J; junction bases left unmatched: 10. Written as DNA, the CDR3 is TGTGCCACCAGTGATGATCGACTAGCGGGATTTCGGAATGAGCAGTTCTTC. Translating it yields CATSDDRLAGFRNEQFF.

The chain employs TRBV7-6 and TRBJ2-1; possible D gene TRBD1, 5 bases. Germline V CDR1 and CDR2: SGHVS, FNYEAQ. Trimming removed 1 base at V and 6 bases at J, with 13 bases between. The CDR3 spans 15 residues. In nucleotides, the CDR3 is TGTGCCAGCAGCTTAGTAGGGGCGCGTGGCAATGAGCAGTTCTTC. This gives the protein CASSLVGARGNEQFF.

The gene calls are TRBV7-9 and TRBJ2-1; 9 bases fit TRBD2. Per the germline V gene, CDR1 is SEHNR and CDR2 is FQNEAQ (reference sequence). The CDR3 spans 15 residues. The V gene end was trimmed by 2 bases and the J gene end by 6 bases; junction bases not matched to a gene: 5. CDR3 amino acids: CASSLRREGGNEQFF. In nucleotides, the CDR3 is TGTGCCAGCAGCTTACGGCGGGAGGGGGGCAATGAGCAGTTCTTC.

J is TRBJ1-1 and V is TRBV5-1; D ambiguous. V was shortened by 4 bases and J by 0 bases, with 4 bases between the two germline ends. In germline, CDR1 is SGHRS, CDR2 YFSETQ. CDR3 size: 12 residues. Written as DNA, the CDR3 is TGCGCCAGCAGCCAGATGAACACTGAAGCTTTCTTT. Amino acid sequence: CASSQMNTEAFF.

This chain links TRBV19 with TRBJ2-6; D ambiguous. The CDR3 spans 15 residues. The V end was cut by 2 bases, the J end by 2 bases, with 7 bases between. In germline, CDR1 is LNHDA, CDR2 SQIVND (reference sequence). DNA for the CDR3: TGTGCCAGTAGTATACAGGAAGCTGGGGCCAACGTCCTGACTTTC. It yields the protein CASSIQEAGANVLTF.

Points on this clone: Other DNA sequences in the same sample also yield this CDR3. The chain carries TRBV28 and TRBJ1-2; D remains ambiguous. V was shortened by 2 bases and J by 4 bases, with 5 bases between the two germline ends. There are 12 residues in the CDR3. Germline CDR1 and CDR2: MDHEN and SYDVKM. The CDR3 sequence is CASSLRAYGYTF. The CDR3 coding sequence is TGTGCCAGCAGTTTACGAGCCTATGGCTACACCTTC.

V and J are TRBV28 and TRBJ1-1; no definite D call. The V gene's germline CDR1 is MDHEN and CDR2 SYDVKM. The CDR3 consists of 14 residues. With 3 bases removed from V and 7 bases from J, the gap between germline ends came to 15 bases. CDR3 sequence reads: CASSFSGINREAFF. CDR3 sequence (DNA): TGTGCCAGCAGTTTCTCAGGTATAAACCGTGAAGCTTTCTTT.

The count of this clone is one. V is TRBV9 and J is TRBJ2-2; 10 nucleotides agree with TRBD2. CDR3 size: 16 residues. Germline loops: CDR1 SGDLS, CDR2 YYNGEE. The V segment lost 0 bases and the J segment 7 bases; nucleotides outside the gene matches: 6. CDR3 coding DNA: TGTGCCAGCAGCGTAGTGGGGACTAGCGTTCGCGGGGAGCTGTTTTTT. Translation gives CASSVVGTSVRGELFF.

The chain joins TRBV15 to TRBJ2-1; D is perhaps TRBD1 (6 bases). The V end was cut by 4 bases, the J end by 9 bases, with 16 bases between. The CDR3 spans 14 residues. Per the germline V gene, CDR1 is LNHNV and CDR2 is YYDKDF (reference sequence). CDR3 protein: CATSKKQGYIEQFF. The CDR3 bases are TGTGCCACCAGCAAAAAACAGGGATATATTGAGCAGTTCTTC.